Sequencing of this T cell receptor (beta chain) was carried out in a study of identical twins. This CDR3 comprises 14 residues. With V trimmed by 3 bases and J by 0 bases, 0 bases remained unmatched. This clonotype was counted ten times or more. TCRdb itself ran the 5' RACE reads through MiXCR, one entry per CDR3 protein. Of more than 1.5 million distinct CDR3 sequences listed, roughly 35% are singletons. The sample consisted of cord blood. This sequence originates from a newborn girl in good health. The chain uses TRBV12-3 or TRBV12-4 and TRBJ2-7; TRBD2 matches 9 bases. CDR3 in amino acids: CASSFSGSSYEQYF. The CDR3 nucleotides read TGTGCCAGCAGTTTTAGCGGGAGCTCCTACGAGCAGTACTTC.